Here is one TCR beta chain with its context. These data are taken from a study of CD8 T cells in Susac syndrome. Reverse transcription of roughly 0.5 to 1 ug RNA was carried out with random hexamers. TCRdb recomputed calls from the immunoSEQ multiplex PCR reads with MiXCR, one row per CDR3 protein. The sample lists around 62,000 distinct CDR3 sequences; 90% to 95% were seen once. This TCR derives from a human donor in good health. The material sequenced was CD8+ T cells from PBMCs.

DNA for the CDR3: TGTGCCATCAGTGATCCAGTATCTAACTATGGCTACACCTTC. Protein: CAISDPVSNYGYTF. The chain combines TRBV10-3 with TRBJ1-2; no definite D call. V lost 3 bases and J 0 bases, leaving 8 bases between the germline ends. Germline V gene sequence: CDR1 ENHRY, CDR2 SYGVKD. The CDR3 extends over 14 amino acids.